The 11 T cell receptor beta chains given below trace back to one sample, sequenced in a study of T-cell reconstitution after alpha-beta-depleted transplantation in children. Unique molecular identifiers were used to barcode this TCRbeta library. TCRdb used MiXCR to reprocess the PCR reads, holding one entry per CDR3 protein. Here the sample spans some 150,000 distinct CDR3 sequences, roughly 9% being singletons. Source: PBMCs, mostly from graft donor cells, taken 180 days after TCRalphabeta/CD19-depleted stem cell transplant. The receptors shown here come from a female patient between 2 and 15 years old who had a stem cell transplant for congenital amegakaryocytic thrombocytopenia, so the T cells may come from the graft donor.

The table lists this clonotype with many counts. The genes are TRBV5-1 and TRBJ2-3; D remains unclear. The CDR3 spans 14 residues. The V and J ends lost 9 bases and 0 bases respectively, with 14 bases between them. Looked up from germline, CDR1 is SGHRS and CDR2 is YFSETQ. The CDR3 nucleotides are TGCGCCACCAAAGGGCAGACTAGCACAGATACGCAGTATTTT. Translation gives CATKGQTSTDTQYF.

This clonotype was counted at least ten times. The chain uses TRBV5-5 and TRBJ1-5, with D possibly matching TRBD1 (5 bases). The V gene's germline CDR1 is SGHKS and CDR2 YYEKEE (reference sequence). V was trimmed by 1 base and J by 4 bases, leaving 15 bases between them. CDR3 length: 16 residues. CDR3 DNA: TGTGCCAGCAGCTTGTTTGTGACAGACCGAAATCAGCCCCAGCATTTT. As protein: CASSLFVTDRNQPQHF.

This clonotype has a handful of counts. V is TRBV12-3 or TRBV12-4 and J is TRBJ2-1; D gene uncertain. The CDR3 spans 13 residues. V was shortened by 3 bases and J by 8 bases, with 11 bases between the two germline ends. The DNA for the CDR3 is TGTGCCAGCAGTTTTGGATTAGGCTATGAGCAGTTCTTC. Protein: CASSFGLGYEQFF.

This clonotype was recorded many times. The chain recombines TRBV5-1 with TRBJ2-1; D remains ambiguous. The CDR3 runs 13 residues. Looked up from germline, CDR1 is SGHRS and CDR2 is YFSETQ. Deletions cut 1 base from V and 5 bases from J, with 7 bases between. CDR3 sequence (DNA): TGCGCCAGCAGCTTGTATTCCCACAATGAGCAGTTCTTC. It codes for CASSLYSHNEQFF.

This clonotype was observed many times. This sequence joins TRBV6-5 and TRBJ1-5; D is undetermined. Per germline, CDR1 MNHEY and CDR2 SVGAGI. V lost 6 bases to trimming and J lost 5 bases, with 11 bases between them. The CDR3 is made up of 13 amino acids. Written as DNA, the CDR3 is TGTGCCAGCAGACTCCGGGAGCATCAGCCCCAGCATTTT. This sequence encodes CASRLREHQPQHF.

This clonotype was observed at least ten times. The chain links TRBV20-1 to TRBJ2-2; D is unresolved. The CDR3 sequence is 14 residues long. V lost 6 bases, J lost 0 bases, and 11 bases lay in between. Germline-derived CDR1 and CDR2 are DFQATT and SNEGSKA (reference sequence). The CDR3 nucleotides are TGCAGTGCAACGGACGCCTCGAACACCGGGGAGCTGTTTTTT. It is translated as CSATDASNTGELFF.

This clonotype was seen repeatedly, ten times or more. This chain uses TRBV12-3 or TRBV12-4 with TRBJ1-2; TRBD1 might be the D (5 bases). Trimming removed 6 bases from V and 6 bases from J, with 23 bases in between. The CDR3 has 16 amino acids. CDR3 DNA: TGTGCCAGCAGCCCCCCCAGGGTCGGGCGCAAAAATGGCTACACCTTC. Translated: CASSPPRVGRKNGYTF.

CDR3 nucleotide sequence: TGTGCCACCCGCGCAGGGCTAAACAATGAGCAGTTCTTC. It encodes CATRAGLNNEQFF. The chain is built from TRBV15 and TRBJ2-1; a possible D gene is TRBD1 (5 bases). Per germline, CDR1 LNHNV and CDR2 YYDKDF (reference sequence). V lost 8 bases and J 5 bases, leaving 13 bases between the germline ends. The CDR3 runs to 13 residues.

There are many counts of this clonotype. The chain has TRBV20-1 and TRBJ1-5, with TRBD1 as a possible D gene (5 bases). Per the germline V gene, CDR1 is DFQATT and CDR2 is SNEGSKA (reference sequence). The CDR3 loop spans 13 amino acids. V lost 3 bases, J lost 3 bases, and 9 bases lay in between. The CDR3, as DNA: TGCAGTGCTAGCCTCAGGGACAATCAGCCCCAGCATTTT. It encodes CSASLRDNQPQHF.

Ten or more counts support this clonotype. This chain uses TRBV20-1 with TRBJ1-2; D is unclear. Germline V gene sequence: CDR1 DFQATT, CDR2 SNEGSKA (reference sequence). V gave up 2 bases and J gave up 8 bases, with 12 bases separating them. CDR3 length: 12 amino acids. CDR3 region: CSARRSPKGYTF. DNA for the CDR3: TGCAGTGCTAGACGGTCTCCTAAGGGCTACACCTTC.

This clonotype came up many times. The chain joins TRBV27 to TRBJ2-2; 7 nucleotides match TRBD1. The V gene end was trimmed by 2 bases and the J gene end by 1 base; junction bases not matched to a gene: 4. Looked up from germline, CDR1 is MNHEY and CDR2 is SMNVEV (reference sequence). The CDR3 spans 16 residues. In DNA, the CDR3 is TGTGCCAGCAGTTTAGCCCGACAGGGGAACACCGGGGAGCTGTTTTTT. Translating it yields CASSLARQGNTGELFF.